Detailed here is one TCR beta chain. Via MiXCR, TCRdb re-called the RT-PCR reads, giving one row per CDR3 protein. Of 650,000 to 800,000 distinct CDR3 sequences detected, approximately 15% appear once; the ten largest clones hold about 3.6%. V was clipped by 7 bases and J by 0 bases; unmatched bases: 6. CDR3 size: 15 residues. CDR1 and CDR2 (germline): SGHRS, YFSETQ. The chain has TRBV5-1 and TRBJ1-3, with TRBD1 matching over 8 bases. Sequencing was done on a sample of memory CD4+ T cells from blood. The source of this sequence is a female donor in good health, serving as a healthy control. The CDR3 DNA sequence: TGCGCCAGCGGGGGACAGGAGAGCTCTGGAAACACCATATATTTT. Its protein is CASGGQESSGNTIYF.